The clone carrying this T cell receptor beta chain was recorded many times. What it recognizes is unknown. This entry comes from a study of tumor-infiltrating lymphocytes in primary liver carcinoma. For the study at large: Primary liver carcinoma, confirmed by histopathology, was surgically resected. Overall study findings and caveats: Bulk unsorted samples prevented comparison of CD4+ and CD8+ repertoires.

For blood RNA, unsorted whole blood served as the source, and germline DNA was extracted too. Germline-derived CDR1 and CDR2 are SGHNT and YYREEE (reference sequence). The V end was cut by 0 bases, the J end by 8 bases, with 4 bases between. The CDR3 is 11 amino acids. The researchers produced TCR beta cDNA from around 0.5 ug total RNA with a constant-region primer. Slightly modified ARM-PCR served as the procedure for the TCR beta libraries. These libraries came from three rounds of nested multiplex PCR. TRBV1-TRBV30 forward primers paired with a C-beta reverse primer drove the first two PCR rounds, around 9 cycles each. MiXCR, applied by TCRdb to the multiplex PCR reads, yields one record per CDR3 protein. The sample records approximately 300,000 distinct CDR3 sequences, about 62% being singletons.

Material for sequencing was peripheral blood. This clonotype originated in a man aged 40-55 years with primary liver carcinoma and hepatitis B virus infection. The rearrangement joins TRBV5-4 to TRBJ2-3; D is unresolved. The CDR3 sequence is CASSLEGTQYF. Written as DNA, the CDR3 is TGTGCCAGCAGCTTGGAGGGTACGCAGTATTTT.